These 9 T cell receptor beta chains share one sample of origin, sequenced in a study of T cell responses to AZD1222 COVID-19 vaccine. Clones were sequenced by immunoSEQ multiplex PCR, and TCRdb holds only the in-frame ones, with some missing. Here the sample spans roughly 85,000 clones, about nine tenths being singletons. Sequenced material: peripheral blood, taken 28 days after the second AZD1222 dose. The receptors were sampled from an adult who received the AZD1222 COVID-19 vaccine.

The chain uses TRBV10-3 and TRBJ2-3; D gene uncertain. Germline CDR1 is ENHRY and CDR2 is SYGVKD. Trimming took 5 bases from V and 4 from J, leaving 10 bases between them. This CDR3 spans 13 amino acids. The CDR3 DNA sequence: TGTGCCATCAGTCCCCAGCTGGCAGATACGCAGTATTTT. Its protein is CAISPQLADTQYF.

This chain connects TRBV5-4 to TRBJ2-7, with 8 bases fitting TRBD2. V gave up 4 bases and J gave up 0 bases; unmatched junction bases: 6. The germline V gene encodes CDR1 SGHNT and CDR2 YYREEE (reference sequence). This CDR3 is 15 amino acids long. CDR3 protein: CASSRSGAVSYEQYF. The CDR3 DNA reads as TGTGCCAGCAGCCGTAGCGGGGCAGTCTCCTACGAGCAGTACTTC. Looking up the rest from reference TRBV5-4 and TRBJ2-7 gives the full variable domain: ETGVTQSPTHLIKTRGQQVTLRCSSQSGHNTVSWYQQALGQGPQFIFQYYREEENGRGNFPPRFSGLQFPNYSSELNVNALELDDSALYLCASSRSGAVSYEQYFGPGTRLTVT.

This chain joins TRBV5-6 and TRBJ1-6; no reliable D call. Germline V gene data show CDR1 as SGHDT and CDR2 as YYEEEE. The CDR3 spans 16 residues. V was pared by 2 bases and J by 9 bases, with 18 bases between. The CDR3 nucleotides are TGTGCCAGCAGCTTATTAGGAACAGTGTGGGGTTCACCCCTCCACTTT. This sequence encodes CASSLLGTVWGSPLHF.

The chain uses TRBV5-4 and TRBJ1-6, with 8 bases fitting TRBD1. Germline V gene lookup returns CDR1 SGHNT and CDR2 YYREEE (reference sequence). The CDR3 length is 14 residues. After removal of 3 bases from V and 8 bases from J, the junction contained 4 bases not matched to a gene. Written as DNA, the CDR3 is TGTGCCAGCAGCTCCGGACAGGGACATTCACCCCTCCACTTT. Protein product: CASSSGQGHSPLHF.

V gene TRBV5-5 combines with J gene TRBJ1-3, with 7 bases fitting TRBD1. The germline V gene has CDR1 SGHKS and CDR2 YYEKEE (reference sequence). The CDR3 consists of 15 residues. Germline trimming cut 1 base from V and 0 bases from J; bases unmatched to any gene: 1. CDR3 coding DNA: TGTGCCAGCAGCTTGACAGGGGCCTCTGGAAACACCATATATTTT. Translated: CASSLTGASGNTIYF. Together with reference TRBV5-5 and TRBJ1-3, the CDR3 gives the full variable domain: DAGVTQSPTHLIKTRGQQVTLRCSPISGHKSVSWYQQVLGQGPQFIFQYYEKEERGRGNFPDRFSARQFPNYSSELNVNALLLGDSALYLCASSLTGASGNTIYFGEGSWLTVV.

The chain couples TRBV7-9 to TRBJ1-1; 11 bases align to TRBD1. V was pared by 1 base and J by 5 bases, with 6 bases of the junction left unmatched. Germline loops: CDR1 SEHNR, CDR2 FQNEAQ (reference sequence). The CDR3 extends over 16 amino acids. The CDR3 bases are TGTGCCAGCAGCTTAGGATTGGGGACAGGGGGAACTGAAGCTTTCTTT. Residues: CASSLGLGTGGTEAFF.

The V gene is TRBV5-1, the J gene TRBJ2-7, with D unresolved. This CDR3 is 13 amino acids long. Germline CDR1 reads SGHRS; CDR2 reads YFSETQ. V dropped 5 bases and J dropped 2 bases, with 11 bases sitting between them. CDR3 DNA sequence: TGCGCCAGCAGTTCCTATAATACCTACGAGCAGTACTTC. This codes for CASSSYNTYEQYF.

V and J are TRBV2 and TRBJ1-1, with TRBD1 identical over 7 bases. The CDR3 sequence is 14 residues long. After removal of 6 bases from V and 3 bases from J, the junction contained 7 bases not matched to a gene. Germline lookup yields CDR1 SNHLY and CDR2 FYNNEI. Here the CDR3 reads CASSVQGGDTEAFF. The CDR3 coding sequence is TGTGCCAGCAGCGTGCAGGGGGGTGACACTGAAGCTTTCTTT.

V and J are TRBV2 and TRBJ1-5; no firm D call. This CDR3 region has 14 residues. Germline V gene lookup returns CDR1 SNHLY and CDR2 FYNNEI. V shed 3 bases and J shed 0 bases, with 6 bases lying between them. Here the CDR3 reads CASSDGYSNQPQHF. DNA for the CDR3: TGTGCCAGCAGTGATGGGTATAGCAATCAGCCCCAGCATTTT.